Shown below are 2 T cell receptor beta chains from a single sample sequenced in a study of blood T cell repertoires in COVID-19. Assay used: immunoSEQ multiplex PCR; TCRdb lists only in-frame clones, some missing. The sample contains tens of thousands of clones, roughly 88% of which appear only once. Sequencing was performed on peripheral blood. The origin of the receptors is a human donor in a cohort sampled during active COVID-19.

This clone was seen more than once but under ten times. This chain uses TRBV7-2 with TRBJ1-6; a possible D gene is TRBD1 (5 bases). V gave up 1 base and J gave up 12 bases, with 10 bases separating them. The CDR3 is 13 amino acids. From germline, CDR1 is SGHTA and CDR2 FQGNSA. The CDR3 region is CASSLGQGRPLHF. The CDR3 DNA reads TGTGCCAGCAGCTTAGGCCAGGGCCGACCCCTCCACTTT.

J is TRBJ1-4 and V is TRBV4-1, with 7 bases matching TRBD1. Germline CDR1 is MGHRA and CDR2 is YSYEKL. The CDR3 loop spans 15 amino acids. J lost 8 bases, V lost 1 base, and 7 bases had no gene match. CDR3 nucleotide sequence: TGCGCCAGCAGCCAAGTGAGGGGGCGCGGGGAAAAACTGTTTTTT. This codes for CASSQVRGRGEKLFF.